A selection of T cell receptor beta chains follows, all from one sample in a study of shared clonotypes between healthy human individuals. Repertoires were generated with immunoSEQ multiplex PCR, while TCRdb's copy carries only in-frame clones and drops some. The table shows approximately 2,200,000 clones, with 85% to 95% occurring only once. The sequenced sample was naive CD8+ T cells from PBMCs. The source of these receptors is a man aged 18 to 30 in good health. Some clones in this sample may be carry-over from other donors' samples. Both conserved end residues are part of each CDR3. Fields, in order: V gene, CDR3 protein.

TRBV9,CASSVATGGGNEQFF
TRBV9,CASSSRGREVGYTF
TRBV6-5,CASTLRSTMNTEAFF
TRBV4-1,CASSQAEFVLEQYF
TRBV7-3,CASSLKGGITDTQYF
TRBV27,CASSLSVGGTEAFF
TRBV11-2,CASSLRQFIGHFYNEQFF
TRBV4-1,CASSLRQGASHEQYF
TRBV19,CASSETQGYTEAFF
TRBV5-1,CASSPTPGTTNYGYTF
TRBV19,CASSIQPTGGMNIQYF
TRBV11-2,CASSQSLSSYNEQFF
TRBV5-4,CASSKNTGGADTEAFF
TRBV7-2,CASSTDRLGHYGYTF
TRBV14,CASSRSGGVSYEQYF
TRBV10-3,CATLSTESYEQYF
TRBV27,CASRPILAGSYEQYF
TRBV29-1,CSVEDPWDTGELFF
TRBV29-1,CSVETGTNYGYTF